The 19 T cell receptor beta chains presented below share a single source sample, sequenced in a study of T cell repertoires in cytomegalovirus infection. Via MiXCR, TCRdb re-called the reads, giving one row per CDR3 protein. The sample includes 650,000 to 900,000 distinct CDR3 sequences, roughly 28% of them seen just once. These TCRs' antigens remain unknown. Sequencing was performed on cultured CD8+ T cells from PBMCs, taken from culture after CMV antigen stimulation. These receptors were collected from a human donor in good health (CMV status not recorded). Some clones in this sample may be carry-over from other donors' samples.

The chain is built from TRBV20-1 and TRBJ1-2; TRBD1 might be the D (5 bases). The CDR3 runs to 15 residues. CDR1 is DFQATT, CDR2 SNEGSKA, per germline (reference sequence). Deletions cut 0 bases from V and 4 bases from J, with 15 bases between. CDR3 protein: CSARDLGGYGYGYTF. In DNA, the CDR3 is TGCAGTGCTAGAGATTTGGGGGGGTACGGCTATGGCTACACCTTC.

V is TRBV20-1 and J is TRBJ2-5, with TRBD1 matching 9 bases. V lost 1 base, J lost 5 bases, and 8 bases stayed unmatched. Germline V lookup: CDR1 DFQATT, CDR2 SNEGSKA (reference sequence). This CDR3 contains 15 residues. The CDR3 sequence is CSARGGDRAGETQYF. CDR3 nucleotide sequence: TGCAGTGCTAGAGGGGGGGACAGGGCTGGGGAGACCCAGTACTTC.

The gene calls are TRBV28 and TRBJ1-1, with TRBD1 matching 10 bases. The CDR3 is made up of 16 amino acids. Germline assignment: CDR1 MDHEN and CDR2 SYDVKM. J was trimmed by 2 bases and V by 4 bases; bases with no gene match: 7. The CDR3 loop reads CASSSTGGWINTEAFF. CDR3 sequence (DNA): TGTGCCAGCAGTTCGACAGGGGGCTGGATAAACACTGAAGCTTTCTTT.

This clonotype was counted between two and nine times. The chain links TRBV28 to TRBJ2-7; D may be TRBD2 (6 bases). The germline CDR1 and CDR2 sequences are MDHEN and SYDVKM. CDR3 length: 17 amino acids. Trimming left V 2 bases short and J 3 bases short, with 20 bases between. CDR3 bases: TGTGCCAGCAGTTTAGGAGTGGACGCCCGCGGGGACTACGAGCAGTACGTC. This codes for CASSLGVDARGDYEQYV.

This clonotype showed up just a few times. The junction shows a germline mismatch at one end, possibly a read error. The chain is built from TRBV4-1 and TRBJ1-2; D is uncertain. CDR1 and CDR2 (germline): MGHRA, YSYEKL. The CDR3 is made up of 14 amino acids. DNA for the CDR3: TGTGCCAGCAGCCAAGACCCCGTAGGGAACGGCTACACCTTC. Residues: CASSQDPVGNGYTF.

The chain uses TRBV19 and TRBJ1-2; 9 bases align to TRBD1. Germline lookup yields CDR1 LNHDA and CDR2 SQIVND (reference sequence). This CDR3 comprises 15 residues. The V and J ends lost 6 bases and 8 bases, in that order; junction bases with no gene match: 13. The CDR3 bases are TGTGCCAGTAGCTTACAGGGGGCGCTGATAGAGGGCTACACCTTC. This encodes CASSLQGALIEGYTF.

The chain carries TRBV5-1 and TRBJ1-1; a possible D gene is TRBD1 (5 bases). CDR1 is SGHRS, CDR2 YFSETQ, per germline. The CDR3 runs 16 residues. Trimming shortened V by 0 bases and J by 0 bases, and 12 bases separated the two germline ends. CDR3 in amino acids: CASSLALGGVNTEAFF. DNA of the CDR3: TGCGCCAGCAGCTTGGCTTTGGGAGGGGTGAACACTGAAGCTTTCTTT.

This clonotype was picked up many times. The chain recombines TRBV7-3 with TRBJ1-2; no clear D gene. Germline V lookup: CDR1 SGHTA, CDR2 FQGTGA. The CDR3 is 15 residues long. The ends were cut back, 0 bases at V and 4 bases at J, with 12 bases in the middle. The DNA for the CDR3 is TGTGCCAGCAGCTTAACGCCCGGGAGTGGCTATGGCTACACCTTC. Its translation is CASSLTPGSGYGYTF. Variable domain in full (rest from reference TRBV7-3 and TRBJ1-2): GAGVSQTPSNKVTEKGKYVELRCDPISGHTALYWYRQSLGQGPEFLIYFQGTGAADDSGLPNDRFFAVRPEGSVSTLKIQRTERGDSAVYLCASSLTPGSGYGYTFGSGTRLTVV.

This clonotype was observed a few times. The genes are TRBV20-1 and TRBJ2-7, with 8 bases fitting TRBD1. Looked up from germline, CDR1 is DFQATT and CDR2 is SNEGSKA (reference sequence). This CDR3 contains 14 residues. The V and J ends lost 0 bases and 8 bases, in that order; junction bases with no gene match: 9. CDR3 DNA: TGCAGTGCTAGAGACCCCTCAGGACAGGGTAAGCAGTACGTC. Residues: CSARDPSGQGKQYV.

There are many counts of this clonotype. This chain connects TRBV12-3 or TRBV12-4 to TRBJ1-2, with D maybe TRBD1 (5 bases). Trimming cost V 5 bases and J 6 bases, with 16 bases left between them. This CDR3 comprises 14 residues. This chain's CDR3 is CASSPLGGVDGYTF. Written as DNA, the CDR3 is TGTGCCAGCAGTCCTCTGGGGGGAGTCGATGGCTACACCTTC.

This clonotype was seen a handful of times. The genes are TRBV20-1 and TRBJ2-2, with TRBD1 matching over 9 bases. Per the germline V gene, CDR1 is DFQATT and CDR2 is SNEGSKA (reference sequence). Trimming took 2 bases from V and 0 from J; bases not matched to a gene: 4. This CDR3 contains 16 residues. CDR3 in amino acids: CSARLTGGPNTGELFF. The DNA of the CDR3 is TGCAGTGCTAGACTAACAGGGGGCCCGAACACCGGGGAGCTGTTTTTT.

This sequence joins TRBV19 and TRBJ1-6, with a weak D call TRBD1 (6 bases). The V end lost 5 bases, the J end lost 9 bases, and 20 bases lay between the germline ends. CDR3 length: 16 amino acids. CDR1 and CDR2 from the germline V gene are LNHDA and SQIVND (reference sequence). The CDR3 nucleotides are TGTGCCAGTAGTGAAGCCAGACAGGTGATTCGTTCACCCCTCCACTTT. It translates to CASSEARQVIRSPLHF.

The rearrangement joins TRBV27 to TRBJ2-7; possibly TRBD1 for D (6 bases). CDR1 and CDR2 (germline): MNHEY, SMNVEV (reference sequence). This CDR3 contains 15 residues. The V end was cut by 0 bases, the J end by 2 bases, with 11 bases between. The CDR3 reads CASSLSGQGTYEQYF. The CDR3 DNA follows: TGTGCCAGCAGTTTATCAGGCCAGGGGACCTACGAGCAGTACTTC.

The chain recombines TRBV29-1 with TRBJ1-2, with TRBD1 as a possible D gene (6 bases). The V end was cut by 7 bases, the J end by 2 bases, with 14 bases between. CDR3 length: 13 amino acids. Germline V gene sequence: CDR1 SQVTM, CDR2 ANQGSEA. The CDR3 coding sequence is TGCAGCGGTATGCCGGGACAAAACTATGGCTACACCTTC. Its translation: CSGMPGQNYGYTF.

V is TRBV7-9 and J is TRBJ2-1, with 7 bases matching TRBD1. The CDR3 runs to 18 residues. V shed 1 base and J 0 bases; nucleotides not matched to a gene: 9. Germline loops: CDR1 SEHNR, CDR2 FQNEAQ (reference sequence). CDR3 in DNA: TGTGCCAGCAGCTTAGAGGGGGACAGAATGAGCTCCTACAATGAGCAGTTCTTC. It translates to CASSLEGDRMSSYNEQFF.

The rearrangement links TRBV6-1 to TRBJ2-1; the match to TRBD2 covers 11 bases. Germline lookup yields CDR1 MNHNS and CDR2 SASEGT. This CDR3 spans 18 amino acids. With 1 base clipped from V and 0 bases from J, the junction kept 5 bases outside the gene matches. DNA for the CDR3: TGTGCCAGCAGTGAAGGACTAGCGGGGAGGAGCTCCTACAATGAGCAGTTCTTC. As protein: CASSEGLAGRSSYNEQFF.

The rearrangement joins TRBV27 to TRBJ2-6; D not resolved. The V end lost 5 bases, the J end lost 0 bases, and 14 bases lay between the germline ends. The CDR3 contains 17 residues. From germline, CDR1 is MNHEY and CDR2 SMNVEV (reference sequence). The CDR3 nucleotides read TGTGCCAGCAGTCTCTACCTCGATGCCTCTGGGGCCAACGTCCTGACTTTC. As protein: CASSLYLDASGANVLTF.

CDR3 in DNA: TGTGCCAGCAGCCTCGGACGGCGTCCGGCCGAGCAGTACTTC. Translating it yields CASSLGRRPAEQYF. J is TRBJ2-7 and V is TRBV7-2, with D unresolved. Trimming removed 5 bases at V and 6 bases at J, with 17 bases between. CDR3 length: 14 amino acids. Germline V gene data show CDR1 as SGHTA and CDR2 as FQGNSA.

V gene TRBV4-3 combines with J gene TRBJ1-1, with D perhaps TRBD1 (6 bases). This CDR3 is built from 16 residues. Germline V gives CDR1 LGHNA, CDR2 YSLEER. Trimming took off 0 bases at V and 1 base at J, with 12 bases between the two ends. The CDR3 nucleotides read TGCGCCAGCAGCCAAGAGGGGGGACACCCGAACACTGAAGCTTTCTTT. Translated, it gives CASSQEGGHPNTEAFF.